A single sample is the source of the 6 T cell receptor beta chains below, sequenced in a study of blood T cell repertoires in COVID-19. TCRdb keeps only in-frame clones here, not all; method: immunoSEQ multiplex PCR. The sample lists about 150,000 clones, about 88% occurring once. The sequenced material came from peripheral blood. These receptor sequences come from a woman aged 55-70 years with COVID-19, enrolled during active disease.

The chain has TRBV24-1 and TRBJ2-6; 9 nucleotides line up with TRBD1. Germline V gene data show CDR1 as KGHDR and CDR2 as SFDVKD. With V trimmed by 4 bases and J by 0 bases, 12 bases remained unmatched. The CDR3 covers 20 residues. For the CDR3, the DNA is TGTGCCACCAGTGAGTTTACAGGGGGCCCCCCTAGCTCTGGGGCCAACGTCCTGACTTTC. It translates to CATSEFTGGPPSSGANVLTF.

In this sample, this clone turned up once. The chain links TRBV19 to TRBJ2-3; 11 positions agree with TRBD1. J gave up 4 bases and V 6 bases, and 12 bases lay outside the gene matches. This CDR3 has 17 amino acids. The germline V gene has CDR1 LNHDA and CDR2 SQIVND (reference sequence). CDR3 protein: CASRQLPGQGGPDTQYF. The CDR3, as DNA: TGTGCCAGTAGACAACTGCCGGGACAGGGGGGCCCAGATACGCAGTATTTT.

This clone appeared once. This rearrangement joins TRBV6-5 to TRBJ1-2; a weak D match, TRBD1 (5 bases). Trimming left V 5 bases short and J 4 bases short, with 17 bases between. Germline V gives CDR1 MNHEY, CDR2 SVGAGI. This CDR3 comprises 15 residues. CDR3 residues: CASSPREGGGYGYTF. For the CDR3, the DNA is TGTGCCAGCAGTCCCCGGGAGGGCGGGGGCTATGGCTACACCTTC.

Details on this clone: Other DNA sequences in the sample encode the same CDR3. This sequence joins TRBV5-1 and TRBJ1-2; D not resolved. CDR3 length equals 13 residues. Deletions cut 1 base from V and 0 bases from J, with 4 bases between. Germline V gene lookup returns CDR1 SGHRS and CDR2 YFSETQ. For the CDR3, the DNA is TGCGCCAGCAGCTTGTCAGCTAACTATGGCTACACCTTC. This translates into CASSLSANYGYTF.

This chain joins TRBV4-1 and TRBJ1-6, with TRBD1 matching 9 bases. The CDR3 runs to 17 residues. The germline gives CDR1 MGHRA, CDR2 YSYEKL. V gave up 3 bases and J gave up 8 bases; unmatched junction bases: 11. The CDR3 loop is CASSHPGQGKVDSPLHF. The CDR3 DNA follows: TGCGCCAGCAGCCACCCGGGACAGGGAAAGGTTGATTCACCCCTCCACTTT.

The V gene is TRBV11-2, the J gene TRBJ2-1; TRBD2 matches 12 bases. Losses at the gene ends were 1 base for V and 0 bases for J; bases not matched to a gene: 7. Germline loops: CDR1 SGHAT, CDR2 FQNNGV. The CDR3 covers 19 residues. This CDR3 reads CASSLGLAGAQSSYNEQFF. The DNA of the CDR3 is TGTGCCAGCAGCTTAGGACTAGCGGGGGCCCAGAGCTCCTACAATGAGCAGTTCTTC.